This TCR beta chain derives from a study of PD-L1 blockade in urothelial cancer. For this clone: Its antigen is unidentified.

The study's findings and limits: Clonality of blood TCR below the median before treatment predicted better survival.

The method was immunoSEQ multiplex PCR; TCRdb's version includes in-frame clones alone and lacks a portion of them. Of 50,000 or so clones in the sample, about 80% were seen once. V lost 1 base and J lost 0; bases outside the gene matches: 4. Germline loops: CDR1 SGHNT, CDR2 YENEEA. CDR3 length equals 17 residues. The time point: pretreatment peripheral blood. Sample: PBMCs, taken around atezolizumab (anti-PD-L1) treatment. V gene TRBV11-3 combines with J gene TRBJ2-1; 9 bases match TRBD2. This receptor was taken from a man between 45 and 60 years old with urothelial cancer. The CDR3 here is CASSLGTLAGSYNEQFF. CDR3 nucleotides: TGTGCCAGCAGCTTAGGGACACTAGCGGGCTCCTACAATGAGCAGTTCTTC.